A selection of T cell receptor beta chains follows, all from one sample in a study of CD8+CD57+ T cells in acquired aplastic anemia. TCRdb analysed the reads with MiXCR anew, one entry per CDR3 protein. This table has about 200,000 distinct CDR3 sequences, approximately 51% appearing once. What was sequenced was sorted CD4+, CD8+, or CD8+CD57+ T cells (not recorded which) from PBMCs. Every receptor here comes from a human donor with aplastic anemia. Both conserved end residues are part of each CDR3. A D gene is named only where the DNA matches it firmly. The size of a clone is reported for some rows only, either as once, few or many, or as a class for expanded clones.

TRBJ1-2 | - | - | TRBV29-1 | TGCAGCCTGTTGGAGAACTATGGCTACACCTTC | CSLLENYGYTF
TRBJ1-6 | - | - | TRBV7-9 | TGTGCCAGCAGCACCCGGACGGATGATTCACCCCTCCACTTC | CASSTRTDDSPLHF
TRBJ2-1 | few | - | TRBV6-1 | TGTGCCAGCAATAGCGGCCCCCACAATGAGCAGTTCTTC | CASNSGPHNEQFF
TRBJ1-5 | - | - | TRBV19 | TGTGCCAGTAGTATAGACTGGCAGGGGAAACAGCCCCAGCATTTT | CASSIDWQGKQPQHF
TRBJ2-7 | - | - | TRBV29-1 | TGCAGCGTTGAAGACAGGATCTACGAGCAGTACTTC | CSVEDRIYEQYF
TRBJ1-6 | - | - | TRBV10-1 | TGCGCCAGCCGGGGGTGGGGTGGGACCTCACCCCTCCACTTT | CASRGWGGTSPLHF
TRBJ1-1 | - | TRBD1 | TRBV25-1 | TGTGCCAGCAGTGGGGACAGGACGGGCAGGACTGAAGCTTTCTTT | CASSGDRTGRTEAFF
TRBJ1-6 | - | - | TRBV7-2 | TGTGCCAGCAGCTCCTCCGGGGGTTCGAATTCACCCCTCCACTTT | CASSSSGGSNSPLHF
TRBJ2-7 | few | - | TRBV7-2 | TGTGCCAGCAGCTTAGGACTCGATACAACGCAGCAGTACTTC | CASSLGLDTTQQYF
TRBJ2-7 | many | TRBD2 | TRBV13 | TGTGCCAGCAGCTACCGAGAGCGGGGAACATGGGAGCAGTACTTC | CASSYRERGTWEQYF
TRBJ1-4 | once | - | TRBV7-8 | TGTGCCAGCAGCTTAAGCTTGAGGAATGAAAAACTGTTTTTT | CASSLSLRNEKLFF
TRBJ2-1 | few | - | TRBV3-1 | TGTGCCAGCAGCCAAGTTCCTAAGAATGAGCAGTTCTTC | CASSQVPKNEQFF
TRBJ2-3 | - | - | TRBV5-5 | TGTGCCAGCAGCCAAGACAGGTACACAGATACGCAGTATTTT | CASSQDRYTDTQYF
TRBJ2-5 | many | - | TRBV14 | TGTGCCAGCAGCCATAGGGAGACCCAGTACTTC | CASSHRETQYF
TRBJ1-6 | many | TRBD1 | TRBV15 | TGTGCCACCGGACAGGGGGCGCGGAATTCACCCCTCCACTTT | CATGQGARNSPLHF
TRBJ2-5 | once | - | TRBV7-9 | TGTGCCAGCAGCTTAATTCAAGGAGAAGAGACCCAGTACTTC | CASSLIQGEETQYF
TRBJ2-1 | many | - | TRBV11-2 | TGTGCCAGCAGCTTCAGGGCGGTTTACGATGAGCAGTTCTTC | CASSFRAVYDEQFF
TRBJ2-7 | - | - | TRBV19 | TGTGCCAGTACCGGGACGGGGTCCCAGGGGGGGGAAGAGCAGTACTTC | CASTGTGSQGGEEQYF
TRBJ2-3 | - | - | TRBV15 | TGTGCCACCAGCAGAGACAGGGACGACACAGATACGCAGTATTTT | CATSRDRDDTDTQYF
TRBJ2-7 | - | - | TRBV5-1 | TGCGCCAGCAGCGTTACAGGCGTTGGATCCTACGAGCAGTACTTC | CASSVTGVGSYEQYF
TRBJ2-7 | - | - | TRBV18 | TGTGCCAGCTCACCAGGAACTATCCTGAGCTCCTACGAGCAGTACTTC | CASSPGTILSSYEQYF
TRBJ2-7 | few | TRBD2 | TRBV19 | TGTGCCAGTAGTATCTCGGGGGGGGAAGAGCAGTACTTC | CASSISGGEEQYF
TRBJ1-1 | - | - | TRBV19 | TGTGCCAGTAGTGTCGGACGGGCGAACACTGAAGCTTTCTTT | CASSVGRANTEAFF
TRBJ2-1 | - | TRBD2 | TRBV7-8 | TGTGCCAGCAGCTGGACTAGCGGGGGGGCCAATGAGCAGTTCTTC | CASSWTSGGANEQFF
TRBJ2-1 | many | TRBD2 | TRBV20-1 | TGCAGTGCTAGAGTAGCGGGGGGCCTCTCCTACAATGAGCAGTTCTTC | CSARVAGGLSYNEQFF
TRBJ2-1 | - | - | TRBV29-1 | TGCAGCGTGTGGAGGGGTGAGCAGTTCTTC | CSVWRGEQFF
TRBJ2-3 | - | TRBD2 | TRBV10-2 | TGCGCCAGCAGTAAGACTAGCGGGGGACATACGCAGTATTTT | CASSKTSGGHTQYF
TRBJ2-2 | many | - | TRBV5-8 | TGTGCCAGCAGCTTGGACAGAAGAGGTACCGGGGAGCTGTTTTTT | CASSLDRRGTGELFF
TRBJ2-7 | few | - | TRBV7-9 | TGTGCCAGCAGCTTCGGGCTGGGAGCGAAGCAGTACTTC | CASSFGLGAKQYF
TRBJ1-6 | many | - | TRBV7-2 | TGTGCCAGCAGCTTAAACAGCGGTGGCAATTCACCCCTCCACTTT | CASSLNSGGNSPLHF
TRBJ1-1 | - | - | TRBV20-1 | TGCAGTGCCAGACGGGGGGACACTGAAGCTTTCTTT | CSARRGDTEAFF
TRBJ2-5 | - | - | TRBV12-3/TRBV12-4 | TGTGCCAGCAGTAAGTGGAACAGGGCGGATGAGACCCAGTACTTC | CASSKWNRADETQYF
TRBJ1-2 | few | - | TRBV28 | TGTGCCAGCAGCACCCAAAGCATGGGCTATGGCTACACCTTC | CASSTQSMGYGYTF
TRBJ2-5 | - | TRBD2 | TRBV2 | TGTGCCAGCAGTGAAGCGGGGACTAGCGGGGTCGAGACCCAGTACTTC | CASSEAGTSGVETQYF
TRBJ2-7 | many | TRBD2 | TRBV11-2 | TGTGCCAGCAGCTCATCAGCGGGAAGCTCCTACGAGCAGTACTTC | CASSSSAGSSYEQYF
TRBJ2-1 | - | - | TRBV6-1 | TGTGCCAGCAGAGTCAACCTCCTAGACACCTACAATGAGCAGTTCTTC | CASRVNLLDTYNEQFF
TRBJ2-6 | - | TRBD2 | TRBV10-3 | TGTGCCATCAGTGAGGGTAGCGGGGGGGGCACCTCTGGGGCCAACGTCCTGACTTTC | CAISEGSGGGTSGANVLTF
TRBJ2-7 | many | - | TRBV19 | TGTGCCAGTAGTAATTTAAGGGACTACGAGCAGTACTTC | CASSNLRDYEQYF
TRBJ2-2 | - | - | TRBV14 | TGTGCCAGCAGCCAAGAATTTGCCGGGGAGCTGTTTTTT | CASSQEFAGELFF
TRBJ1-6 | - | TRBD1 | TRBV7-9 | TGTGCCAGCAGCTTTATCAGGGGGAACTCACCCCTCCACTTT | CASSFIRGNSPLHF
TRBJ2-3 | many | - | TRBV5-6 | TGTGCCAGCAGCACCCCTGGAAGCACAGATACGCAGTATTTT | CASSTPGSTDTQYF
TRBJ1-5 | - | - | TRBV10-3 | TGTGCCATCAGTGAGCCCCAGCATTTT | CAISEPQHF
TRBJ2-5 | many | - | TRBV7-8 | TGTGCCAGCAGCTTAGCCCGGGCCTGGGAGACCCAGTACTTC | CASSLARAWETQYF
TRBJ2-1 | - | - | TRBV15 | TGTGCCACCAGCAGAGTTTACGAGTACAATGAGCAGTTCTTC | CATSRVYEYNEQFF
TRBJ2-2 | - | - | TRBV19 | TGTGCCAGTACAGGGGAGACCGGGGAGCTGTTTTTT | CASTGETGELFF
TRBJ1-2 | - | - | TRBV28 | TGTGCCAGCAATTACCCCGAACAGTATGGCTACACCTTC | CASNYPEQYGYTF
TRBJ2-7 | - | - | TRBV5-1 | TGCGCCAGCAGCCCTATTCCAGAGGGCGAGCAGTACTTC | CASSPIPEGEQYF
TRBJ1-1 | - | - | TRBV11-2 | TGTGCCAGCAGCTTAGTAATAGGGAACACTGAAGCTTTCTTT | CASSLVIGNTEAFF
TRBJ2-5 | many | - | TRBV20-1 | TGCAGTGCTGCCCGGGACCACCAAGGGACCCAGTACTTC | CSAARDHQGTQYF
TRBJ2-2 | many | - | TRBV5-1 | TGCGCCAGCAGCTCTGCAGGGAAGGAGACCGGGGAGCTGTTTTTT | CASSSAGKETGELFF
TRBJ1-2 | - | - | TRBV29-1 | TGCAGCGTTTTAAGGGGTAGCTATGGCTACACCTTC | CSVLRGSYGYTF
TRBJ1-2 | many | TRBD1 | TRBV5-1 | TGCGCCAGCACCGAGACAGGGACCTATGGCTACACCTTC | CASTETGTYGYTF
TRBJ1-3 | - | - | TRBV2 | TGTGCCAGCAGTGGCCAGGGTAGGGGAGGAAACACCATCTATTTT | CASSGQGRGGNTIYF
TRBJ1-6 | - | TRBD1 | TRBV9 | TGTGCCAGCAGCGCGACAGGGTCAGTCAATTCACCCCTCCACTTT | CASSATGSVNSPLHF